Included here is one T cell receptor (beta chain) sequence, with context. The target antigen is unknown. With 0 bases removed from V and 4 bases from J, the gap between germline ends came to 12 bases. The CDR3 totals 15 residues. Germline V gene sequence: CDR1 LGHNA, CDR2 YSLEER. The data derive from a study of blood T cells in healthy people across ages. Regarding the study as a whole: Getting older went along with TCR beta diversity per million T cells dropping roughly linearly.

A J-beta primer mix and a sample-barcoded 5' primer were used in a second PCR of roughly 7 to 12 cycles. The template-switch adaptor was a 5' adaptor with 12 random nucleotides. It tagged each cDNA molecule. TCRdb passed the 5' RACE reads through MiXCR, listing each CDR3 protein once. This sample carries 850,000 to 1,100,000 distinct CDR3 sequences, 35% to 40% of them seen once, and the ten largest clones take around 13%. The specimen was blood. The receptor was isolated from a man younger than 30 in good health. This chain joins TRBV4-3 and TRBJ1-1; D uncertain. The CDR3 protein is CASSQERLVGTEAFF. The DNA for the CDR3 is TGCGCCAGCAGCCAAGAACGATTGGTTGGCACTGAAGCTTTCTTT.